A selection of T cell receptor beta chains follows, all from one sample in a study of CD8 T cells in ankylosing spondylitis. One entry per CDR3 protein, called by TCRdb with MiXCR from the 5' RACE reads. The sample has about 840,000 distinct CDR3 sequences, about 10% seen once. The source material was blood, either unsorted or a sorted T cell fraction (not recorded which). The receptors originated from a male donor with ankylosing spondylitis. Each CDR3 is given with its conserved first and last residue. A D gene is named only where the DNA matches it firmly. Only part of the rows carry a size: once, few, many, or a class if the clone is expanded.

d_call	v_call	j_call	clone_size	cdr3_aa	cdr3_nt
.	TRBV20-1	TRBJ1-1	many	CSAEEAFF	TGCAGTGCAGAAGAAGCTTTCTTT
.	TRBV24-1	TRBJ2-5	few	CATSDIRTADGETQYF	TGTGCCACCAGTGATATACGGACAGCCGACGGGGAGACCCAGTACTTC
.	TRBV7-8	TRBJ2-3	few	CASSQTVDTQYF	TGTGCCAGCAGCCAGACGGTGGATACGCAGTATTTT
TRBD2	TRBV9	TRBJ2-3	few	CASSVGSSGYTDTQYF	TGTGCCAGCAGCGTAGGCTCTAGCGGGTACACAGATACGCAGTATTTT
.	TRBV6-1	TRBJ2-1	.	CASRPALLSSYNEQFF	TGTGCCAGCAGGCCCGCCTTGTTGAGCTCCTACAATGAGCAGTTCTTC
.	TRBV5-1	TRBJ2-3	few	CASSLEHPTDTQYF	TGCGCCAGCAGCTTGGAACACCCGACAGATACGCAGTATTTT
.	TRBV2	TRBJ1-5	.	CASSLAGPDQPQHF	TGTGCCAGCAGTCTTGCGGGGCCCGATCAGCCCCAGCATTTT
.	TRBV12-3/TRBV12-4	TRBJ1-4	.	CASSSWTELNEKLFF	TGTGCCAGCAGTTCGTGGACGGAACTAAATGAAAAACTGTTTTTT
TRBD2	TRBV5-1	TRBJ2-6	.	CASSLEGRAGANVLTF	TGCGCCAGCAGCTTAGAGGGGAGGGCTGGGGCCAACGTCCTGACTTTC
TRBD1	TRBV7-9	TRBJ2-1	.	CASSWTGTNEQFF	TGTGCCAGCAGCTGGACAGGGACGAATGAGCAGTTCTTC
TRBD1	TRBV29-1	TRBJ2-1	many	CSVEKYRGTYNEQFF	TGCAGCGTTGAAAAATACAGGGGGACCTACAATGAGCAGTTCTTC
.	TRBV15	TRBJ1-1	.	CATSRGASATEAFF	TGTGCCACCAGCAGGGGTGCGAGTGCCACTGAAGCTTTCTTT
.	TRBV7-2	TRBJ1-2	many	CASSLVLTVNYGYTF	TGTGCCAGCAGCTTAGTTCTCACCGTGAACTATGGCTACACCTTC
.	TRBV4-3	TRBJ2-1	few	CASSQAWEPGATHEQFF	TGCGCCAGCAGCCAAGCTTGGGAGCCGGGAGCGACCCATGAGCAGTTCTTC